One sample yielded the 32 T cell receptor beta chains listed below, sequenced in a study of blood T cell repertoires in COVID-19. Here immunoSEQ multiplex PCR was the method, and the copy in TCRdb shows in-frame clones only, minus some. The table records under 90,000 clones, roughly 89% of them present only once. Sequenced input: peripheral blood. These receptor sequences come from a man aged 60 to 69 with acute or convalescent COVID-19.

The chain links TRBV19 to TRBJ1-5; D is ambiguous. This CDR3 is built from 15 residues. Trimming shortened V by 4 bases and J by 3 bases, and 13 bases separated the two germline ends. Germline V gives CDR1 LNHDA, CDR2 SQIVND (reference sequence). The CDR3 is CASSKATAVNQPQHF. The CDR3 region has the DNA TGTGCCAGTAGTAAAGCGACGGCCGTCAATCAGCCCCAGCATTTT.

This rearrangement joins TRBV5-1 to TRBJ1-2, with a possible D match to TRBD1 (5 bases). The CDR3 is 14 residues long. Germline V gives CDR1 SGHRS, CDR2 YFSETQ. Trimming pared 7 bases from V and 2 bases from J, leaving 15 bases between. The chain's CDR3 is CASQDPGRNYGYTF. The CDR3 DNA follows: TGCGCCAGCCAAGATCCAGGGCGCAACTATGGCTACACCTTC.

The chain links TRBV19 to TRBJ1-1; possible D gene TRBD1, 6 bases. The germline gives CDR1 LNHDA, CDR2 SQIVND (reference sequence). The V and J ends lost 5 bases and 1 base respectively, with 20 bases between them. The CDR3 has 17 amino acids. CDR3 loop: CASSPSLGGLSNTEAFF. The CDR3 DNA reads TGTGCCAGTAGTCCCTCCCTCGGGGGGCTATCGAACACTGAAGCTTTCTTT.

The V call is TRBV4-3, the J call TRBJ1-1; the D gene is possibly TRBD1 (5 bases). CDR1 and CDR2 from the germline V gene are LGHNA and YSLEER. The CDR3 length is 15 residues. Trimming took off 1 base at V and 5 bases at J, with 14 bases between the two ends. CDR3: CASSQVKFGGTEAFF. CDR3 nucleotides: TGCGCCAGCAGCCAAGTCAAATTTGGGGGGACTGAAGCTTTCTTT.

The V call is TRBV6-1, the J call TRBJ1-1; 8 nucleotides match TRBD1. V was clipped by 5 bases and J by 1 base; unmatched bases: 6. Germline lookup yields CDR1 MNHNS and CDR2 SASEGT. The CDR3 runs to 15 residues. The CDR3 here is CASSSDRGENTEAFF. Written as DNA, the CDR3 is TGTGCCAGCAGTTCAGACAGGGGCGAGAACACTGAAGCTTTCTTT.

This clone has just one count. This rearrangement joins TRBV27 to TRBJ2-7; perhaps TRBD1 as D (6 bases). Germline CDR1 is MNHEY and CDR2 is SMNVEV (reference sequence). Trimming shortened V by 5 bases and J by 0 bases, and 14 bases separated the two germline ends. This CDR3 spans 15 amino acids. Written as DNA, the CDR3 is TGTGCCAGCAGTCCCCGGGACATCCTCTCCTACGAGCAGTACTTC. Translated, it gives CASSPRDILSYEQYF.

The chain uses TRBV7-2 and TRBJ2-7, with TRBD1 matching over 9 bases. In germline, CDR1 is SGHTA, CDR2 FQGNSA. The CDR3 loop spans 13 amino acids. V trimming: 5 bases; J trimming: 5 bases; junction bases outside the gene matches: 4. CDR3 sequence reads: CASSLGQGNEQYF. CDR3 DNA: TGTGCCAGCAGCCTCGGACAGGGGAACGAGCAGTACTTC. The full variable domain, completed using reference TRBV7-2 and TRBJ2-7, is GAGVSQSPSNKVTEKGKDVELRCDPISGHTALYWYRQSLGQGLEFLIYFQGNSAPDKSGLPSDRFSAERTGGSVSTLTIQRTQQEDSAVYLCASSLGQGNEQYFGPGTRLTVT.

The chain recombines TRBV5-4 with TRBJ2-5; 7 bases agree with TRBD2. J gave up 4 bases and V 3 bases, and 9 bases lay outside the gene matches. The CDR3 is 15 residues long. Germline V lookup: CDR1 SGHNT, CDR2 YYREEE (reference sequence). CDR3 loop: CASSSSSGRVETQYF. The CDR3 coding sequence is TGTGCCAGCAGCTCTTCTAGCGGACGGGTAGAGACCCAGTACTTC.

The J gene is TRBJ1-2, the V gene TRBV4-2; no clear D gene. The CDR3 covers 15 residues. V was pared by 4 bases and J by 0 bases, with 12 bases between. CDR1 is LGHNA, CDR2 YNFKEQ, per germline. The CDR3 protein is CASSLQMLTNYGYTF. The CDR3 nucleotides read TGTGCCAGCAGCCTGCAGATGTTAACTAACTATGGCTACACCTTC.

The V gene is TRBV3-1 (or the pseudogene TRBV3-2), the J gene TRBJ1-1; D is perhaps TRBD1 (5 bases). V was pared by 4 bases and J by 0 bases, with 18 bases between. The length of the CDR3 is 17 residues. The germline CDR1 and CDR2 sequences are LGHDT and YNNKEL (reference sequence). The chain's CDR3 is CASSRLAGGGMNTEAFF. CDR3 nucleotides: TGTGCCAGCAGCCGACTAGCGGGTGGGGGAATGAACACTGAAGCTTTCTTT.

V and J are TRBV5-1 and TRBJ1-1; TRBD1 aligns across 11 bases. Trimming removed 5 bases from V and 3 bases from J; junction bases left unmatched: 3. Germline V gene data show CDR1 as SGHRS and CDR2 as YFSETQ. This CDR3 is 14 amino acids long. The CDR3 protein is CASSWGQGDTEAFF. For the CDR3, the DNA is TGCGCCAGCAGTTGGGGACAGGGGGACACTGAAGCTTTCTTT.

This chain connects TRBV4-3 to TRBJ1-3; D is uncertain. This CDR3 has 13 amino acids. CDR1 and CDR2 from the germline V gene are LGHNA and YSLEER. V was trimmed by 2 bases and J by 4 bases, leaving 6 bases between them. The CDR3 coding sequence is TGCGCCAGCAGCCAATCTCGGGGAAACACCATATATTTT. It codes for CASSQSRGNTIYF.

The chain recombines TRBV4-2 with TRBJ2-4; 8 bases are a match to TRBD1. Germline lookup yields CDR1 LGHNA and CDR2 YNFKEQ. The CDR3 totals 18 residues. The V segment lost 4 bases and the J segment 2 bases; nucleotides outside the gene matches: 13. The CDR3 bases are TGTGCCAGCAGCCCTGAGGACGGTACAGGGGGATCCAAAAACATTCAGTACTTC. Translation: CASSPEDGTGGSKNIQYF.

The CDR3 region has the DNA TGTGCCAGCAGCCAACGCGGGGACACCGGGGAGCTGTTTTTT. Translating it yields CASSQRGDTGELFF. The chain uses TRBV3-1 (or the pseudogene TRBV3-2) and TRBJ2-2; D perhaps matches TRBD2 (6 bases). The CDR3 loop spans 14 amino acids. From germline, CDR1 is LGHDT and CDR2 YNNKEL (reference sequence). V was cut by 2 bases and J by 3 bases, with 7 bases left in between.

This chain joins TRBV2 and TRBJ2-3, with a tentative D call TRBD2 (5 bases). Trimming pared 11 bases from V and 6 bases from J, leaving 12 bases between. This CDR3 is built from 11 residues. CDR1 SNHLY and CDR2 FYNNEI come from the germline V gene. CDR3 in amino acids: CASNPGDTQYF. The DNA of the CDR3 is TGTGCCTCTAACCCGGGGGATACGCAGTATTTT.

In this sample, this clone turned up a few times. This chain links TRBV6-5 with TRBJ2-7; TRBD2 aligns across 10 bases. CDR3 length: 14 residues. J was trimmed by 4 bases and V by 5 bases; bases with no gene match: 5. Germline CDR1 MNHEY, CDR2 SVGAGI. This CDR3 is CASSRTSGQYEQYF. The CDR3 coding sequence is TGTGCCAGCAGTAGGACTAGCGGACAATACGAGCAGTACTTC.

This clone was picked up a small number of times. The chain uses TRBV25-1 and TRBJ2-7; 10 bases line up with TRBD1. Germline V lookup: CDR1 MGHDK, CDR2 SYGVNS. V shed 4 bases and J 5 bases; nucleotides not matched to a gene: 8. This CDR3 has 15 residues. The CDR3 coding sequence is TGTGCCAGCAGTGGCCTGGGACAGGGGAACGACGAGCAGTACTTC. Encoded protein: CASSGLGQGNDEQYF.

This clone was observed a handful of times. The chain links TRBV4-2 to TRBJ1-2, with D possibly TRBD1 on 6 matching bases. The germline CDR1 and CDR2 sequences are LGHNA and YNFKEQ. The V gene lost 1 base and the J gene lost 5 bases, with 11 bases spanning the gap. CDR3 length: 14 residues. The CDR3 bases are TGTGCCAGCAGCCAAGCACAACAGGGATATGGCTACACCTTC. This encodes CASSQAQQGYGYTF.

V is TRBV30 and J is TRBJ1-6, with 12 bases fitting TRBD1. The V gene's germline CDR1 is GTSNPN and CDR2 SVGIG (reference sequence). CDR3 length: 16 amino acids. V lost 3 bases and J lost 10; bases outside the gene matches: 10. In nucleotides, the CDR3 is TGTGCCTGGAGAGCTGGGACAGGGGGCTCACGGTCACCCCTCCACTTT. This translates into CAWRAGTGGSRSPLHF.

The CDR3 spells CASSRWDFNHEQYF. The CDR3 bases are TGTGCCAGCAGCCGTTGGGACTTCAACCACGAGCAGTACTTC. This rearrangement joins TRBV3-1 (or the pseudogene TRBV3-2) to TRBJ2-7, with D possibly TRBD2 on 6 matching bases. CDR3 length: 14 amino acids. V dropped 4 bases and J dropped 5 bases, with 15 bases sitting between them. From germline, CDR1 is LGHDT and CDR2 YNNKEL (reference sequence).

The genes are TRBV18 and TRBJ2-1; 8 nucleotides agree with TRBD1. V trimming: 1 base; J trimming: 2 bases; junction bases outside the gene matches: 1. This CDR3 spans 15 amino acids. Germline loops: CDR1 KGHSH, CDR2 LQKENI. CDR3 residues: CASSPRTGTYNEQFF. CDR3 sequence (DNA): TGTGCCAGCTCACCACGGACAGGGACCTACAATGAGCAGTTCTTC.

The chain has TRBV18 and TRBJ1-1; the D gene is possibly TRBD1 (6 bases). Germline assignment: CDR1 KGHSH and CDR2 LQKENI. V was pared by 1 base and J by 4 bases, with 13 bases between. The length of the CDR3 is 15 residues. In nucleotides, the CDR3 is TGTGCCAGCTCACCACGAAGAGGGGGTGGCACTGAAGCTTTCTTT. This translates into CASSPRRGGGTEAFF. Based on the CDR3 plus reference TRBV18 and TRBJ1-1, the full variable domain is NAGVMQNPRHLVRRRGQEARLRCSPMKGHSHVYWYRQLPEEGLKFMVYLQKENIIDESGMPKERFSAEFPKEGPSILRIQQVVRGDSAAYFCASSPRRGGGTEAFFGQGTRLTVV.

The chain joins TRBV3-1 (or the pseudogene TRBV3-2) to TRBJ2-7; TRBD1 matches 7 bases. The CDR3 is 15 amino acids. From germline, CDR1 is LGHDT and CDR2 YNNKEL (reference sequence). The ends lost 0 bases at V and 1 base at J; junction bases unmatched: 3. This CDR3 reads CASSQEGDSSYEQYF. The DNA of the CDR3 is TGTGCCAGCAGCCAAGAGGGGGACAGTTCCTACGAGCAGTACTTC.

The rearrangement uses TRBV11-2 and TRBJ2-1; D unclear. V lost 1 base to trimming and J lost 6 bases, with 10 bases between them. The length of the CDR3 is 14 residues. Germline V gene data show CDR1 as SGHAT and CDR2 as FQNNGV. For the CDR3, the DNA is TGTGCCAGCAGCTTAGTAGTATCGGGCAATGAGCAGTTCTTC. Its translation is CASSLVVSGNEQFF.

This chain joins TRBV3-1 (or the pseudogene TRBV3-2) and TRBJ2-3; TRBD2 aligns across 13 bases. The J segment lost 0 bases and the V segment lost 4 bases, leaving 7 bases of the junction unmatched. The CDR3 contains 18 residues. Germline-derived CDR1 and CDR2 are LGHDT and YNNKEL (reference sequence). The chain's CDR3 is CASSPSTSGGPSTDTQYF. The CDR3 DNA reads as TGTGCCAGCAGCCCCTCGACTAGCGGGGGGCCTAGCACAGATACGCAGTATTTT.

The J gene is TRBJ2-6, the V gene TRBV18; TRBD2 aligns across 7 bases. The CDR3 covers 15 residues. Germline loops: CDR1 KGHSH, CDR2 LQKENI. The V and J ends lost 3 bases and 2 bases, in that order; junction bases with no gene match: 1. The CDR3 coding sequence is TGTGCCAGCTCACCGGGGAGGGCTGGGGCCAACGTCCTGACTTTC. Translating it yields CASSPGRAGANVLTF.

The chain links TRBV30 to TRBJ2-7; D is possibly TRBD1 (6 bases). This CDR3 is built from 15 residues. In germline, CDR1 is GTSNPN, CDR2 SVGIG (reference sequence). Trimming took 4 bases from V and 0 from J, leaving 16 bases between them. The CDR3 reads CAWTRTVPASYEQYF. CDR3 nucleotides: TGTGCCTGGACCCGGACAGTACCAGCCTCCTACGAGCAGTACTTC.

This clone is medium-sized within its sample. The gene calls are TRBV7-2 and TRBJ2-7, with 12 bases that match TRBD2. This CDR3 contains 15 residues. The ends lost 5 bases at V and 2 bases at J; junction bases unmatched: 4. Per the germline V gene, CDR1 is SGHTA and CDR2 is FQGNSA. The CDR3 protein is CASSPSSGGAYEQYF. CDR3 DNA: TGTGCCAGCAGCCCCTCTAGCGGGGGGGCCTACGAGCAGTACTTC.

CDR3 sequence: CASSYPGLAYEQYF. The CDR3 nucleotides are TGTGCCAGCAGCTATCCGGGACTAGCTTACGAGCAGTACTTC. V gene TRBV25-1 combines with J gene TRBJ2-7; 9 bases align to TRBD2. There are 14 residues in the CDR3. In germline, CDR1 is MGHDK, CDR2 SYGVNS. Unmatched junction bases numbered 7, after V lost 6 bases and J lost 4 bases.

The V call is TRBV5-1, the J call TRBJ1-2, with TRBD1 matching over 8 bases. Germline V gives CDR1 SGHRS, CDR2 YFSETQ. This CDR3 region has 13 residues. The J segment lost 8 bases and the V segment lost 5 bases, leaving 8 bases of the junction unmatched. The CDR3 DNA sequence: TGCGCCAGCAGGCATCAGGGGGCGCAAGGCTACACCTTC. Its protein is CASRHQGAQGYTF.

CDR3 in DNA: TGTGCCTGGAGGAGTCAGGGTGGGGAAAAACTGTTTTTT. Translating gives CAWRSQGGEKLFF. The genes are TRBV30 and TRBJ1-4, with a weak D call TRBD1 (5 bases). CDR3 length: 13 amino acids. V lost 3 bases and J 8 bases, leaving 13 bases between the germline ends. Germline V lookup: CDR1 GTSNPN, CDR2 SVGIG (reference sequence).

This clone showed up just a few times. J is TRBJ2-1 and V is TRBV19, with D perhaps TRBD1 (7 bases). Germline loops: CDR1 LNHDA, CDR2 SQIVND (reference sequence). Trimming pared 6 bases from V and 3 bases from J, leaving 18 bases between. This CDR3 contains 16 residues. The CDR3 sequence: CASSITRQGLYNEQFF. The CDR3 DNA reads TGTGCCAGTAGCATAACGAGACAGGGACTCTACAATGAGCAGTTCTTC.